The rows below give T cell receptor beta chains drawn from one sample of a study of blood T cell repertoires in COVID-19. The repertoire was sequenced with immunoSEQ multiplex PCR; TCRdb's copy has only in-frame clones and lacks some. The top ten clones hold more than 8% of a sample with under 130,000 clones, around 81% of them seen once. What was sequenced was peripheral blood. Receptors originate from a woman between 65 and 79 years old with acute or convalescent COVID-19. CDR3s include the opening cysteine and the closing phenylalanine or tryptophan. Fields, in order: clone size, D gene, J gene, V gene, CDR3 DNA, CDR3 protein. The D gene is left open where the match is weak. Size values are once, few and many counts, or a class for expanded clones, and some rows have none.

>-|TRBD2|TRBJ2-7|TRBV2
TGTGCCAGCAGTGATAAGAGGGAGGGGAGATACGAGCAGTACTTC
CASSDKREGRYEQYF
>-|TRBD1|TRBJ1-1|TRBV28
TGTGCCAGCATAACAGGGGGTGAGGCCACTGAAGCTTTCTTT
CASITGGEATEAFF
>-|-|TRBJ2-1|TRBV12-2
TGTGCAAGTCGCTTGCCCGGTGGACAGGCGTACAATGAGCAGTTCTTC
CASRLPGGQAYNEQFF
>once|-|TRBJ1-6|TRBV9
TGTGCCAGCAGCGTAGGGGGGGTTTATAATTCACCCCTCCACTTT
CASSVGGVYNSPLHF
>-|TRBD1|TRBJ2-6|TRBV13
TGTGCCAGCAGCTTAGAAGGGACAGGCCTCCGGGGGGCCAACGTCCTGACTTTC
CASSLEGTGLRGANVLTF
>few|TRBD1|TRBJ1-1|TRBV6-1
TGTGCCAGCAGTGACCCGACAGGGAATAGGGAAGCTTTCTTT
CASSDPTGNREAFF
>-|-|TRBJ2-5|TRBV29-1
TGCAGCACGGGAACGGAAGAGACCCAGTACTTC
CSTGTEETQYF
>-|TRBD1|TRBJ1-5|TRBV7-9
TGTGCCAGCAGCTTAACAGGGGGCGATCAGCCCCAGCATTTT
CASSLTGGDQPQHF
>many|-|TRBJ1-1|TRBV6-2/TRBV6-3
TGTGCCAGCAGACCTGCCGGGAGGGGGTATGAAGCTTTCTTT
CASRPAGRGYEAFF
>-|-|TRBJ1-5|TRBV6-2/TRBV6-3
TGTGCCAGCAGTTACGGCGGGGGCCATCAGCCCCAGCATTTT
CASSYGGGHQPQHF
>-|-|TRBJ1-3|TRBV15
TGTGCCACCAGCAGTGGTTGGGGCGTCTCTGGAAACACCATATATTTT
CATSSGWGVSGNTIYF
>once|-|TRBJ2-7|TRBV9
TGTGCCAGCAGCGTAGACGCAGGGGCGGAAGAGCAGTACTTC
CASSVDAGAEEQYF
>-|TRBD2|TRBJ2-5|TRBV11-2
TGTGCCAGCAGCTTACGTAGTGCGGGAGTGGGGCGACAAGAGACCCAGTACTTC
CASSLRSAGVGRQETQYF
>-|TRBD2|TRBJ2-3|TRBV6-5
TGTGCCAGCAGTTACTGGGGGAGGGAGAATGCAGATACGCAGTATTTT
CASSYWGRENADTQYF
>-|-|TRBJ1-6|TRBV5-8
TGTGCCAGCAGCTTGGCCGGGAGCTCCTATAATTCACCCCTCCACTTT
CASSLAGSSYNSPLHF
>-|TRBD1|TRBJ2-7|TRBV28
TGTGCCAGCAGTTCTCCAGACAGGGGAGGCAACTACGAGCAGTACTTC
CASSSPDRGGNYEQYF
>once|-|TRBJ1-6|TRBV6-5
TGTGCCAGCCGGCAAGGGGGTCAAAATTCACCCCTCCACTTT
CASRQGGQNSPLHF
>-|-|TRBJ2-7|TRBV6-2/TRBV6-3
TGTGCCAGCAGTTACTCGACAGGAGCCTACGAGCAGTACTTC
CASSYSTGAYEQYF
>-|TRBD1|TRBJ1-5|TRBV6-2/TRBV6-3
TGTGCCAGCAGTTACCAACCTGGCCGGGACAGAAATCAGCCCCAGCATTTT
CASSYQPGRDRNQPQHF
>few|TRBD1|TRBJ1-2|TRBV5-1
TGCGCCAGCAGCCCTAGTCCCGGGACAGGCCCCTATGGCTACACCTTC
CASSPSPGTGPYGYTF
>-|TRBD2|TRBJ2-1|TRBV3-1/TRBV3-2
TGTGCCAGCAGCCAAGGGCTAGCGGGATATGAGCAGTTCTTC
CASSQGLAGYEQFF
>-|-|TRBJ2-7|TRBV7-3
TGTGCCAGCAGCTTAACTGGACAACCCTTCTACGAGCAGTACTTC
CASSLTGQPFYEQYF
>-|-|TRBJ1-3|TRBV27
TGTGCCAGCAGTTTATCTCGGGGCTCTGGAAACACCATATATTTT
CASSLSRGSGNTIYF
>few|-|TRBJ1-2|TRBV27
-
CASSSSTVNYGYTF
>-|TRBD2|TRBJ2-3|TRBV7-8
TGTGCCAGCAGCTCCGGGACTAGCGGGAGTCGGCACACAGATACGCAGTATTTT
CASSSGTSGSRHTDTQYF
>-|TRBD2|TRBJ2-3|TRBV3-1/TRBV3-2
TGTGCCAGCAGCCAGAGCTTGGGGAGGGGAGCGGGAGATACGCAGTATTTT
CASSQSLGRGAGDTQYF
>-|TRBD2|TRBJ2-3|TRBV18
TGTGCCAGCTCACCACTCATCGGGGAGGGCGGAGATACGCAGTATTTT
CASSPLIGEGGDTQYF
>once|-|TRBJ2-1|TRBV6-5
TGTGCCAGCAGTTACTATGGGGGCAGCTCCTACAATGAGCAGTTCTTC
CASSYYGGSSYNEQFF
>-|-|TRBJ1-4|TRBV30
TGTGCCTGGAGTCGAGGGGGGGGCGGTGAAAAACTGTTTTTT
CAWSRGGGGEKLFF
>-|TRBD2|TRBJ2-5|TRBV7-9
TGTGCCAGCAGCTTACTCCCTAGCGGGGGGGCCTGGGTGGAGACCCAGTACTTC
CASSLLPSGGAWVETQYF
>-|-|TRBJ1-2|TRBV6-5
TGTGCCAGCAGTTATGACAGAAACTATGGCTACACCTTC
CASSYDRNYGYTF
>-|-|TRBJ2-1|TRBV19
TGTGCCAGTAGTATAGATCCAGGCCATTTCAATGAGCAGTTCTTC
CASSIDPGHFNEQFF
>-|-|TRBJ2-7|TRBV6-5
TGTGCCAGCACCACACCGGCACAGCCCCACGAGCAGTACTTC
CASTTPAQPHEQYF
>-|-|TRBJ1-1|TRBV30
TGTGCCTGGAGCCCCGGGTCGGGGGGTCACACTGAAGCTTTCTTT
CAWSPGSGGHTEAFF
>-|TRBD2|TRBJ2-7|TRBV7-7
TGTGCTAGCAGCTTTCTAGCGGGAGCCGCCCACGAGCAGTACTTC
CASSFLAGAAHEQYF
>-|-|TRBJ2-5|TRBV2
TGTGCCAGCAGTATATCACAGGGCTCAGGAGAGACCCAGTACTTC
CASSISQGSGETQYF
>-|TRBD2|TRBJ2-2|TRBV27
TGTGCCAGCAGTGCCCTAGCGGGGGGAAACACCGGGGAGCTGTTTTTT
CASSALAGGNTGELFF
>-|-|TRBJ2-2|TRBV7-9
TGTGCCAGCAGCTTAGGGGCCTCTAACACCGGGGAGCTGTTTTTT
CASSLGASNTGELFF
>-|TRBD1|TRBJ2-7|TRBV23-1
TGCGGCCCGGGGACAGGGCGATACGAGCAGTACTTC
CGPGTGRYEQYF
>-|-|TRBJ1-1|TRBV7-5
TGTGTCAGAAGCTTAGACGTAGGGAGAGAGAACACTGAAGCTTTCTTT
CVRSLDVGRENTEAFF
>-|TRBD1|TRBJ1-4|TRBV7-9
TGTGCCAGCAGCTTTCTCACAGCACAGGGGGCAAATGAAAAACTGTTTTTT
CASSFLTAQGANEKLFF
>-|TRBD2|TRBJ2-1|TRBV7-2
TGTGCCAGCAGCCCCTGGGCGGGGGGCCGGTACAATGAGCAGTTCTTC
CASSPWAGGRYNEQFF
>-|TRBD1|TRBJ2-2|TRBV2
TGTGCCAGCAGAGGGACAGGGAACGTCGGGGAGCTGTTTTTT
CASRGTGNVGELFF
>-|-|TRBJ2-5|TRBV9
TGTGCCAGCAGCGTAGGACAGTATGTGGAGACCCAGTACTTC
CASSVGQYVETQYF
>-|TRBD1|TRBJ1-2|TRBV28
TGTGCCGGGAGTCGCGGACAGGCCTATGGCTACACCTTC
CAGSRGQAYGYTF
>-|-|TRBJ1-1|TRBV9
TGTGCCAGCAGCGGACCCAGGGTTACTGAAGCTTTCTTT
CASSGPRVTEAFF
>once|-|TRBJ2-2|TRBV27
TGTGCCAGCAGTTTATTTCCCGGGGGCACCGGGGAGCTGTTTTTT
CASSLFPGGTGELFF
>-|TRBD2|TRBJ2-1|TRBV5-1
TGCGCCAGCAGCTTGCCGGGGCTAGCGGGGGGCAATGAGCAGTTCTTC
CASSLPGLAGGNEQFF
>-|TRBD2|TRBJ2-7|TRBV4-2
TGTGCCAGCAGCCAAGCCGGGACTAGCACCTACGAGCAGTACTTC
CASSQAGTSTYEQYF
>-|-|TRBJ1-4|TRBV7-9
TGTGCCAGCAGCCTCCTGGGGGCTGGGGAAAAACTGTTTTTT
CASSLLGAGEKLFF
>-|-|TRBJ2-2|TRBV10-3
TGTGCCATCATGGCGGGGTCGATCACCGGGGAGCTGTTTTTT
CAIMAGSITGELFF
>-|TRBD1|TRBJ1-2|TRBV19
TGTGCCAGTAGCCGCCTACAAGGACAGGGGGACTATGGCTACACCTTC
CASSRLQGQGDYGYTF
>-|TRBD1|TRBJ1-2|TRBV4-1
TGCGCCAGCAGCCAAGATCCGGGACAGTCCTACTATGGCTACACCTTC
CASSQDPGQSYYGYTF
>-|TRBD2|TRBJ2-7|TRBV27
TGTGCCAGCAGTTCTGGACTAGCGGCAACCTCCTACGAGCAGTACTTC
CASSSGLAATSYEQYF
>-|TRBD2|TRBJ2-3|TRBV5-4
TGTGCCAGCAGCTTGGGGACTAGCGGGAGGAACACAGATACGCAGTATTTT
CASSLGTSGRNTDTQYF
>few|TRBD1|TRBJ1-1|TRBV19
TGTGCCAGTAGTATCGGGACAGGGGGTTTGAACACTGAAGCTTTCTTT
CASSIGTGGLNTEAFF
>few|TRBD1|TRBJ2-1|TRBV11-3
TGTGCCAGCAGTCCGGGACAGCGACCGAATGAGCAGTTCTTC
CASSPGQRPNEQFF
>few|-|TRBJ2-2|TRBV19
TGTGCCAGTAGTTCAGGGAACACCGGGGAGCTGTTTTTT
CASSSGNTGELFF
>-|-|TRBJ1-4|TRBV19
TGTGCCAGTATGCGGGGGGGGAATAATGAAAAACTGTTTTTT
CASMRGGNNEKLFF